These 10 T cell receptor beta chains were sequenced from one sample in a study of vaccination and CD4 T cells after COVID-19. The treatment is: approximately nine-day PBMC culture with coronavirus spike peptide pools or control peptides (ViraFEST assay). The assay that was used to sequence DNA from cultured CD4+ T cells was the Oncomine TCR Beta short-read assay. From the PCR reads, TCRdb called clonotypes with MiXCR, one entry per CDR3 protein. The sample has some 10,000 distinct CDR3 sequences; roughly 60% are singletons. The antigens for these receptors are not known. Sample: CD4+ T cells from blood, cultured in vitro. The receptor set was obtained from a human donor who had recovered from COVID-19.

As concerns this clonotype: A much bigger clone sits one base away, suggesting this may be a read error. This chain connects TRBV9 to TRBJ2-5; tentative D call: TRBD1 (6 bases). CDR3 size: 14 residues. Between the trimmed V and J ends, which lost 4 bases and 7 bases, there was a span of 17 bases. Germline V gene data show CDR1 as SGDLS and CDR2 as YYNGEE. CDR3 sequence reads: CASSPGWGRGTQYF. For the CDR3, the DNA is TGTGCCAGCAGCCCCGGCTGGGGCAGGGGGACCCAGTACTTC.

This chain connects TRBV27 to TRBJ1-2; 9 bases fit TRBD1. This CDR3 is 17 amino acids long. V gave up 7 bases and J gave up 8 bases; unmatched junction bases: 20. Per germline, CDR1 MNHEY and CDR2 SMNVEV (reference sequence). CDR3 protein: CASTATAPPGQGLGYTF. The CDR3 coding sequence is TGTGCCAGCACCGCAACGGCCCCCCCGGGACAGGGTCTCGGCTACACCTTC.

This clonotype was counted a few times. J is TRBJ1-1 and V is TRBV20-1; 7 bases are shared with TRBD1. The germline V gene has CDR1 DFQATT and CDR2 SNEGSKA (reference sequence). The CDR3 runs 12 residues. J gave up 6 bases and V 6 bases, and 7 bases lay outside the gene matches. The CDR3 here is CSAPRQGPEAFF. Here the CDR3 DNA reads TGCAGTGCCCCCAGACAGGGCCCTGAAGCTTTCTTT.

This clonotype has only a few counts. The rearrangement joins TRBV25-1 to TRBJ2-5; D is uncertain. Trimming stripped 4 bases from V and 9 bases from J, with 9 bases between. Germline V gene lookup returns CDR1 MGHDK and CDR2 SYGVNS. The CDR3 sequence is 11 residues long. CDR3 loop: CASSGNRAQYF. DNA of the CDR3: TGTGCCAGCAGTGGCAATCGGGCCCAGTACTTC.

This clonotype occurred a few times. This rearrangement joins TRBV5-1 to TRBJ1-2; D is perhaps TRBD1 (6 bases). Germline V gene data show CDR1 as SGHRS and CDR2 as YFSETQ. The CDR3 length is 15 residues. V was clipped by 2 bases and J by 8 bases, with 19 bases between them. CDR3 sequence: CASSLSGRGVRGYTF. CDR3 DNA sequence: TGCGCCAGCAGCTTAAGCGGCAGGGGAGTTCGGGGCTACACCTTC. Combining the CDR3 with reference TRBV5-1 and TRBJ1-2 gives the whole variable domain KAGVTQTPRYLIKTRGQQVTLSCSPISGHRSVSWYQQTPGQGLQFLFEYFSETQRNKGNFPGRFSGRQFSNSRSEMNVSTLELGDSALYLCASSLSGRGVRGYTFGSGTRLTVV.

The gene calls are TRBV20-1 and TRBJ1-2; 7 bases are a match to TRBD1. The CDR3 has 14 amino acids. CDR1 is DFQATT, CDR2 SNEGSKA, per germline (reference sequence). Trimming cost V 5 bases and J 1 base; bases outside gene matches: 7. Here the CDR3 reads CSAPQGTGNYGYTF. The CDR3 DNA is TGCAGTGCTCCACAGGGGACGGGTAACTATGGCTACACCTTC.

The gene calls are TRBV12-3 or TRBV12-4 and TRBJ2-5; TRBD2 matches 11 bases. J gave up 7 bases and V 7 bases, and 5 bases lay outside the gene matches. CDR3 length: 13 residues. CDR3 in DNA: TGTGCCAGCACGGGACTAGCGGAGGGGACCCAGTACTTC. It translates to CASTGLAEGTQYF.

The chain combines TRBV21-1 with TRBJ2-7; the table gives TRBD2 as D, unverified against the DNA. TRBV21-1 is a recognized pseudogene. The CDR3 sequence is 15 residues long. The DNA for the CDR3 is TGTGCCAGCAGCACGACCGGGACTAGCGGCTACGAGCAGTACTTC. Protein product: CASSTTGTSGYEQYF.

The CDR3 bases are TGTGCCAGCAGTCAACAGGGCCGCACTGAAGCTTTCTTT. This codes for CASSQQGRTEAFF. The chain couples TRBV27 to TRBJ1-1, with D possibly TRBD1 on 6 matching bases. This CDR3 has 13 residues. Trimming took off 5 bases at V and 4 bases at J, with 11 bases between the two ends. Germline values: CDR1 MNHEY, CDR2 SMNVEV (reference sequence).

This chain connects TRBV15 to TRBJ2-3, with D tentatively TRBD1 or TRBD2 (5 bases each). CDR1 and CDR2 from the germline V gene are LNHNV and YYDKDF (reference sequence). The CDR3 extends over 13 amino acids. V shed 5 bases and J shed 6 bases, with 12 bases lying between them. The DNA for the CDR3 is TGTGCCACCAGCGGGGCGTGGGGGGATACGCAGTATTTT. It translates to CATSGAWGDTQYF.